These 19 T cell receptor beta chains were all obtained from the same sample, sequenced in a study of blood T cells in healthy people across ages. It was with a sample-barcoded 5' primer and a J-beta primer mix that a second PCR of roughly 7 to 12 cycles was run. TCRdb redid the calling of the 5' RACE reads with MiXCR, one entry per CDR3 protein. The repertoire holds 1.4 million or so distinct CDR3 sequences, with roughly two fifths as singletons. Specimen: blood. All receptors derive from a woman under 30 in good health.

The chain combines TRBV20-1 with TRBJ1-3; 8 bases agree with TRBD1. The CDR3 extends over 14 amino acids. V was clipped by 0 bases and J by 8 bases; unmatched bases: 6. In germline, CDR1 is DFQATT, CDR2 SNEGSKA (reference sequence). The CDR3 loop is CSARDLTGADTIYF. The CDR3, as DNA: TGCAGTGCTAGAGACTTGACAGGGGCTGACACCATATATTTT.

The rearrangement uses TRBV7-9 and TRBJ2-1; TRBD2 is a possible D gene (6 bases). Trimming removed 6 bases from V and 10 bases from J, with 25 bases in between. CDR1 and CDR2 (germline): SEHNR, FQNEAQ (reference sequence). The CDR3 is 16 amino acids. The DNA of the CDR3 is TGTGCCAGCAGTGCATGGGGAGTAGCGGTGGACTACGAGCAGTTCTTC. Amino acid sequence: CASSAWGVAVDYEQFF.

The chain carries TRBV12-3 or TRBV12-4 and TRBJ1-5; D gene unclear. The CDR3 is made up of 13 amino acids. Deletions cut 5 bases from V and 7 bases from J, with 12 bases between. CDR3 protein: CASSRAPGQPQHF. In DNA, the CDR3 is TGTGCCAGCAGTAGGGCGCCCGGGCAGCCCCAGCATTTT.

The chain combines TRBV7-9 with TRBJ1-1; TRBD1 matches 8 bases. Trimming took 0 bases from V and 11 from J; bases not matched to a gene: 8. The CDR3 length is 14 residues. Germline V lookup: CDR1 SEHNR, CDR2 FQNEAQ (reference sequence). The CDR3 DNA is TGTGCCAGCAGCTTAGCGGTTCCTCAGGGGGCGGCTTTCTTT. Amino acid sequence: CASSLAVPQGAAFF. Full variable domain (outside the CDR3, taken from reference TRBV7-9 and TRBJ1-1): DTGVSQNPRHKITKRGQNVTFRCDPISEHNRLYWYRQTLGQGPEFLTYFQNEAQLEKSRLLSDRFSAERPKGSFSTLEIQRTEQGDSAMYLCASSLAVPQGAAFFGQGTRLTVV.

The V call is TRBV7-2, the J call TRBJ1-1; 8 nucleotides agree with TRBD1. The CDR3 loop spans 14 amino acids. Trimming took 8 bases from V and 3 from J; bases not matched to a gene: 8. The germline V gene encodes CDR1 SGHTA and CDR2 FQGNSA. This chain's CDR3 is CASGDRRHYTEAFF. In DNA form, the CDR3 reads TGTGCCAGCGGGGACAGGAGGCACTACACTGAAGCTTTCTTT.

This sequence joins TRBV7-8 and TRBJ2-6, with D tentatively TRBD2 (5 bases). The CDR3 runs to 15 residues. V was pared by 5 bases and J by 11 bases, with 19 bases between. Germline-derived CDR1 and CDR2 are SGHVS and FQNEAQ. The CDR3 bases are TGTGCCAGCAGCCCCCTCGCGAACGGGGTCGACGTCCTGACTTTC. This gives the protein CASSPLANGVDVLTF.

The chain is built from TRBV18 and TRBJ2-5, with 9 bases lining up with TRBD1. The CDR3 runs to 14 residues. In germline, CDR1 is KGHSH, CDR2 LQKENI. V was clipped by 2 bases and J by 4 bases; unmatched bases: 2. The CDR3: CASSPMDRGETQYF. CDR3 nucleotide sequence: TGTGCCAGCTCACCAATGGACAGGGGAGAGACCCAGTACTTC.

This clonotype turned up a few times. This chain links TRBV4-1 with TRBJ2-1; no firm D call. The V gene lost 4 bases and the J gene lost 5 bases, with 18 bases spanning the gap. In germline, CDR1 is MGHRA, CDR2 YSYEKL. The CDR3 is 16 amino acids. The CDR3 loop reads CASSRVSAWGNNEQFF. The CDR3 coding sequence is TGCGCCAGCAGCCGAGTATCGGCTTGGGGAAACAATGAGCAGTTCTTC.

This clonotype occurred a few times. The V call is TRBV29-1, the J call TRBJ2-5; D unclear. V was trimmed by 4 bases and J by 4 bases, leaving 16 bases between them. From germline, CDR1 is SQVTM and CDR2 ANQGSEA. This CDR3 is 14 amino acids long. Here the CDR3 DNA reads TGCAGCGTTGGCCTACCCCCATATGGAGAGACCCAGTACTTC. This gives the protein CSVGLPPYGETQYF.

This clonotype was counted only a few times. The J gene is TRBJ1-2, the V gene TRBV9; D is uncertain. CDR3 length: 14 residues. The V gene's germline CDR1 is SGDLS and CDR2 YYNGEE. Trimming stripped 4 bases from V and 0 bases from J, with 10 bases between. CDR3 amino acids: CASSSATANYGYTF. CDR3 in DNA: TGTGCCAGCAGCTCAGCGACGGCTAACTATGGCTACACCTTC.

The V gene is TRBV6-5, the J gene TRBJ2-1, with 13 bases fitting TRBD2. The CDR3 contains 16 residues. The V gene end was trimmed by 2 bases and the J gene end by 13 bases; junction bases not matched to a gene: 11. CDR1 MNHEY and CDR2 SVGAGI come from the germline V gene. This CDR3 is CASSYGTSGKQETQFF. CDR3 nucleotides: TGTGCCAGCAGTTACGGGACTAGCGGGAAACAAGAGACCCAGTTCTTC.

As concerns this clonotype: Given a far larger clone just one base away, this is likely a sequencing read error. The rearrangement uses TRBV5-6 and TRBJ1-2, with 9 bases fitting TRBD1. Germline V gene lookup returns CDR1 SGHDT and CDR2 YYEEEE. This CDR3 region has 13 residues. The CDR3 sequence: CASSPDRGYGCTF. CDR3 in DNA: TGTGCCAGCAGCCCGGACAGGGGCTATGGCTGCACCTTC.

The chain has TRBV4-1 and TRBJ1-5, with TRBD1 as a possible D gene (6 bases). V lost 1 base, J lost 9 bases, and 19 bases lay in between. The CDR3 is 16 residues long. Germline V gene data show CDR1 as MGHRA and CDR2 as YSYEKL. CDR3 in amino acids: CASSQVVGQSPRPQHF. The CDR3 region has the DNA TGCGCCAGCAGCCAAGTCGTAGGACAGTCTCCTAGGCCCCAGCATTTT.

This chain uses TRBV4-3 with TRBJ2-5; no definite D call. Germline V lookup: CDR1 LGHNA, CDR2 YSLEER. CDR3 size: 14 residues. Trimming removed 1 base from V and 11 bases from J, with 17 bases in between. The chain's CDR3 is CASSQVLDYNEQYF. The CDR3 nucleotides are TGCGCCAGCAGCCAAGTCTTAGATTACAATGAGCAGTACTTC.

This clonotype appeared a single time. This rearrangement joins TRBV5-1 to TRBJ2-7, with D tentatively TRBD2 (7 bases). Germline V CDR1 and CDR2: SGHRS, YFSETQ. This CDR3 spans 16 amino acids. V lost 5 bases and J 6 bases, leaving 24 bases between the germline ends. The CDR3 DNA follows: TGCGCCAGCAGACCGGGGGGCCTTCTTAAGGGTGGCGAGCAGTACTTC. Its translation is CASRPGGLLKGGEQYF.

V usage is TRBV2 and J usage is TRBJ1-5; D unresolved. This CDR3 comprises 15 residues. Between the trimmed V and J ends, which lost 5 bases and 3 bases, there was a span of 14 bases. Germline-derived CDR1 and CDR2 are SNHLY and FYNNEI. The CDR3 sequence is CASSPGYSNNQPQHF. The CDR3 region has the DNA TGTGCCAGCAGTCCGGGGTACTCGAACAATCAGCCCCAGCATTTT.

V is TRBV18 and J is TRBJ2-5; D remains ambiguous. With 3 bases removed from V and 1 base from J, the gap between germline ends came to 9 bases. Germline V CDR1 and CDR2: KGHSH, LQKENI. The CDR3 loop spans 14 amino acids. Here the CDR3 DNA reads TGTGCCAGCTCACCCGCGGTTCTCCAAGAGACCCAGTACTTC. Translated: CASSPAVLQETQYF. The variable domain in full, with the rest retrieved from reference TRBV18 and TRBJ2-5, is NAGVMQNPRHLVRRRGQEARLRCSPMKGHSHVYWYRQLPEEGLKFMVYLQKENIIDESGMPKERFSAEFPKEGPSILRIQQVVRGDSAAYFCASSPAVLQETQYFGPGTRLLVL.

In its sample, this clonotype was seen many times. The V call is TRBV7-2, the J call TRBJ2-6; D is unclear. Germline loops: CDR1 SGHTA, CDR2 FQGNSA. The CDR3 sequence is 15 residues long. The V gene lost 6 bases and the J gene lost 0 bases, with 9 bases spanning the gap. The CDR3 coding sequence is TGTGCCAGCAGTTTCGTAAACTCTGGGGCCAACGTCCTGACTTTC. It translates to CASSFVNSGANVLTF.

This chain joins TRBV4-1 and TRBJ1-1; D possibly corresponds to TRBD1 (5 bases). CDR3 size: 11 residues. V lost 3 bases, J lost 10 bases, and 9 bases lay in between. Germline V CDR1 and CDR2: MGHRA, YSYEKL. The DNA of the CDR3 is TGCGCCAGCAGCCAGGGGGAGAGAGCTTTCTTT. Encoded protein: CASSQGERAFF.